The text below deals with one T cell receptor (beta chain). Antigen: not known. Researchers ran the PCR with 60 Vbeta and 13 Jbeta primers. Clones were read by immunoSEQ multiplex PCR, and TCRdb kept only the in-frame ones, dropping some. The table includes over 150,000 clones, roughly three quarters detected once. This specimen belongs to a study of cytomegalovirus exposure and HLA in healthy donors. Findings of the study overall: Association of 16,951 TCR beta sequences with HLA alleles was found at 0.05 false discovery rate in a later analysis.

The trim removed 4 bases at V and 6 bases at J, leaving 21 bases unmatched. Germline values: CDR1 SGHVS, CDR2 FNYEAQ. The CDR3 has 22 residues. The V and J genes are TRBV7-6 and TRBJ2-2; 15 bases are shared with TRBD2. This receptor was taken from a man in his thirties or forties in good health and CMV-seropositive. The sample consisted of PBMCs. The DNA of the CDR3 is TGTGCCAGCAGCTCGATGCCCCGGACTAGCGGGAGGGCCAATAACGGCGCCGGGGAGCTGTTTTTT. Residues: CASSSMPRTSGRANNGAGELFF.